The 7 T cell receptor beta chains reported below all come from one sample, sequenced in a study of cytomegalovirus exposure and HLA in healthy donors. The PCR employed 60 Vbeta primers together with 13 Jbeta primers. Measured with immunoSEQ multiplex PCR; TCRdb has only the in-frame clones, and not every one. The sample shows over 120,000 clones, approximately 78% of them seen only once. Sequencing was carried out using PBMCs. These receptors were obtained from a woman aged 18-35 years in good health and CMV-seropositive.

In its sample, this clone was seen once. The CDR3 region has the DNA TGTGCCAGCAGCCCTTACGACGCGATAGGAGGAGATACGCAGTATTTT. It codes for CASSPYDAIGGDTQYF. The chain carries TRBV14 and TRBJ2-3; D may be TRBD2 (5 bases). The germline V gene encodes CDR1 SGHDN and CDR2 FVKESK. V lost 4 bases and J lost 5, with 19 bases in between. This CDR3 has 16 amino acids.

The V call is TRBV4-2, the J call TRBJ1-1, with D possibly TRBD1 on 5 matching bases. The CDR3 loop spans 15 amino acids. V gave up 0 bases and J gave up 5 bases, with 13 bases separating them. The V gene's germline CDR1 is LGHNA and CDR2 YNFKEQ. The CDR3 loop reads CASSQDPPGRTEAFF. As DNA, the CDR3 is TGTGCCAGCAGCCAAGATCCCCCAGGGAGGACTGAAGCTTTCTTT.

This rearrangement joins TRBV19 to TRBJ2-2, with 9 positions matching TRBD1. V shed 7 bases and J 2 bases; nucleotides not matched to a gene: 11. The CDR3 is made up of 17 amino acids. Germline CDR1 and CDR2: LNHDA and SQIVND (reference sequence). This CDR3 reads CASKTAPGQGNTGELFF. The CDR3, as DNA: TGTGCCAGTAAGACCGCTCCGGGACAGGGCAACACCGGGGAGCTGTTTTTT. Combining the CDR3 with reference TRBV19 and TRBJ2-2 gives the whole variable domain DGGITQSPKYLFRKEGQNVTLSCEQNLNHDAMYWYRQDPGQGLRLIYYSQIVNDFQKGDIAEGYSVSREKKESFPLTVTSAQKNPTAFYLCASKTAPGQGNTGELFFGEGSRLTVL.

This chain connects TRBV18 to TRBJ1-1; the D is unclear. Germline values: CDR1 KGHSH, CDR2 LQKENI. Trimming stripped 2 bases from V and 2 bases from J, with 12 bases between. This CDR3 region has 15 residues. The CDR3 coding sequence is TGTGCCAGCTCACCAAAATCACAGCCTAACACTGAAGCTTTCTTT. Residues: CASSPKSQPNTEAFF.

This clone appeared once. The chain joins TRBV19 to TRBJ1-5; TRBD1 agrees at 7 bases. CDR3 size: 14 residues. V trimming: 4 bases; J trimming: 5 bases; junction bases outside the gene matches: 5. From germline, CDR1 is LNHDA and CDR2 SQIVND (reference sequence). The CDR3 loop is CASSTGQVYQPQHF. DNA for the CDR3: TGTGCCAGTAGTACAGGACAGGTGTATCAGCCCCAGCATTTT.

This clone was seen only a few times. This chain uses TRBV19 with TRBJ1-1; TRBD1 is a possible D gene (6 bases). Germline V gene lookup returns CDR1 LNHDA and CDR2 SQIVND (reference sequence). Trimming cost V 6 bases and J 1 base, with 15 bases left between them. CDR3 length equals 15 residues. This CDR3 reads CASRPDSLGNTEAFF. The CDR3 bases are TGTGCCAGTAGACCGGACAGCCTCGGGAACACTGAAGCTTTCTTT.

This chain joins TRBV19 and TRBJ1-2; D uncertain. The CDR3 is 15 amino acids. Germline V gene sequence: CDR1 LNHDA, CDR2 SQIVND (reference sequence). The V gene lost 3 bases and the J gene lost 4 bases, with 15 bases spanning the gap. This CDR3 reads CASSIAPGVAYGYTF. Here the CDR3 DNA reads TGTGCCAGTAGTATCGCGCCGGGAGTAGCCTATGGCTACACCTTC. The complete variable domain, with remaining parts taken from reference TRBV19 and TRBJ1-2, reads DGGITQSPKYLFRKEGQNVTLSCEQNLNHDAMYWYRQDPGQGLRLIYYSQIVNDFQKGDIAEGYSVSREKKESFPLTVTSAQKNPTAFYLCASSIAPGVAYGYTFGSGTRLTVV.